This record covers a single TCR beta chain. TCRdb's table, derived via immunoSEQ multiplex PCR, lists solely in-frame clones and lacks some. Of 980,000 or so clones listed, 76% are singletons. The data originate from a study of shared clonotypes between healthy human individuals. The sequenced sample was memory CD4+ T cells sorted from blood. Subset: CD45RA-negative fraction. The TCR originated in a man between 18 and 35 years old in good health.

CDR3 amino acids: CASSAGTAYSPLHF. CDR3 in DNA: TGTGCCAGCAGCGCCGGGACGGCTTATTCACCCCTCCACTTT. The chain joins TRBV25-1 to TRBJ1-6; D might be TRBD1 (5 bases). The CDR3 length is 14 residues. The V and J ends lost 6 bases and 8 bases respectively, with 14 bases between them. Per germline, CDR1 MGHDK and CDR2 SYGVNS. Full variable domain (outside the CDR3, taken from reference TRBV25-1 and TRBJ1-6): EADIYQTPRYLVIGTGKKITLECSQTMGHDKMYWYQQDPGMELHLIHYSYGVNSTEKGDLSSESTVSRIRTEHFPLTLESARPSHTSQYLCASSAGTAYSPLHFGNGTRLTVT.